The subject of this entry is one T cell receptor beta chain. Antigen unknown. Libraries were prepared by immunoSEQ multiplex PCR; TCRdb keeps only in-frame clonotypes and omits some of them. The table shows 90,000 to 120,000 clones, with 89% occurring only once. The data are from a study of T cell responses to AZD1222 COVID-19 vaccine. J lost 5 bases, V lost 0 bases, and 9 bases had no gene match. The germline CDR1 and CDR2 sequences are KGHSH and LQKENI. The CDR3 runs 17 residues. Study-level findings and limits: Possibly, clonal diversity was underestimated; donors were largely white British and included more females. No repertoire was sampled before or during the peak T cell response, only after it. CD4 TCRs covered the whole spike, strongest at regions 160-218 and 743-854. After two AZD1222 doses, spike-specific TCR breadth and depth rose versus day 0.

The chain couples TRBV18 to TRBJ1-4, with 7 bases fitting TRBD1. Here the sequenced sample was peripheral blood, taken on day 0 of AZD1222 vaccination. This clonotype originated in an adult in good health. CDR3 sequence (DNA): TGTGCCAGCTCACCACCGATGTCGACAGGGTTAAATGAAAAACTGTTTTTT. Translated: CASSPPMSTGLNEKLFF.